The 23 T cell receptor beta chains in this list originate from one sample, sequenced in a study of identical twins. TCRdb passed the 5' RACE reads through MiXCR, listing each CDR3 protein once. Of 1.5 million to 2 million distinct CDR3 sequences in the sample, about 31% were seen once. Source material: cord blood. The receptors shown here come from a newborn girl in good health.

On this clonotype: At one of its ends the junction is not consistent with the germline gene, which may arise from a read error. The V call is TRBV7-2, the J call TRBJ1-5; D remains ambiguous. The CDR3 totals 14 residues. CDR1 SGHTA and CDR2 FQGNSA come from the germline V gene. The CDR3 sequence: CAGSARPIRQPQHF. For the CDR3, the DNA is TGTGCCGGCAGCGCGCGCCCCATTCGGCAGCCCCAGCATTTT.

This clonotype was observed a few times. The chain uses TRBV11-2 and TRBJ1-2, with D possibly being TRBD1 (6 bases). Germline lookup yields CDR1 SGHAT and CDR2 FQNNGV. Trimming shortened V by 2 bases and J by 8 bases, and 15 bases separated the two germline ends. The CDR3 contains 14 residues. Here the CDR3 DNA reads TGTGCCAGCAGCTTATCGAACAGGGATAGGGGCTACACCTTC. Translation: CASSLSNRDRGYTF.

In nucleotides, the CDR3 is TGTGCCAGCTCAGTAGGGACAGGGCATCAGCCCCAGCATTTT. Its protein is CASSVGTGHQPQHF. The genes are TRBV18 and TRBJ1-5; 9 nucleotides align to TRBD1. This CDR3 has 14 amino acids. Germline CDR1 and CDR2: KGHSH and LQKENI. With V trimmed by 5 bases and J by 5 bases, 4 bases remained unmatched.

This chain links TRBV27 with TRBJ2-3, with 10 nucleotides matching TRBD2. Germline V gives CDR1 MNHEY, CDR2 SMNVEV (reference sequence). The junction had 18 bases not matched to a gene; V was cut back by 6 bases and J by 9 bases. This CDR3 is built from 17 residues. CDR3 DNA sequence: TGTGCCAGCAGAGAATTGGGACTAGCGACCATTCAGGGCACGCAGTATTTT. Encoded protein: CASRELGLATIQGTQYF.

V usage is TRBV20-1 and J usage is TRBJ2-3; a weak D match, TRBD2 (6 bases). V gave up 6 bases and J gave up 6 bases, with 22 bases separating them. CDR3 length: 15 residues. Per the germline V gene, CDR1 is DFQATT and CDR2 is SNEGSKA (reference sequence). The CDR3 reads CSAILAQEALDTQYF. In DNA form, the CDR3 reads TGCAGTGCGATACTAGCTCAAGAGGCCCTGGATACGCAGTATTTT.

This clonotype has only a few counts. The chain couples TRBV24-1 to TRBJ2-1; tentatively, D is TRBD1 or TRBD2 (5 bases each). V gave up 3 bases and J gave up 5 bases, with 19 bases separating them. The CDR3 consists of 17 residues. Germline loops: CDR1 KGHDR, CDR2 SFDVKD. As DNA, the CDR3 is TGTGCCACCAGTGATCTACCGGGGCTCCAGGACCACAATGAGCAGTTCTTC. Translation gives CATSDLPGLQDHNEQFF.

A remark on this clonotype: This may stem from a read error, because a much larger clone lies one nucleotide away. This sequence joins TRBV15 and TRBJ2-5; TRBD2 matches 10 bases. The CDR3 is made up of 15 amino acids. CDR1 is LNHNV, CDR2 YYDKDF, per germline (reference sequence). With 5 bases clipped from V and 11 bases from J, the junction kept 14 bases outside the gene matches. As DNA, the CDR3 is TGTGCCACCAGCCGTAGCGGGAGGTCTTACAATGAGCAGTACTTC. It yields the protein CATSRSGRSYNEQYF.

This chain connects TRBV6-5 to TRBJ1-1; 8 nucleotides agree with TRBD1. Germline-derived CDR1 and CDR2 are MNHEY and SVGAGI. There are 12 residues in the CDR3. The ends lost 6 bases at V and 9 bases at J; junction bases unmatched: 6. The CDR3 reads CASSADRGKAFF. The CDR3, as DNA: TGTGCCAGCAGCGCCGACAGGGGTAAAGCTTTCTTT.

This clonotype was seen a few times. V is TRBV9 and J is TRBJ1-2; 8 nucleotides match TRBD1. CDR1 and CDR2 (germline): SGDLS, YYNGEE. The CDR3 is 15 residues long. The trim removed 2 bases at V and 2 bases at J, leaving 5 bases unmatched. CDR3 sequence: CASSVIPGGNYGYTF. The CDR3 nucleotides read TGTGCCAGCAGCGTCATCCCAGGGGGCAACTATGGCTACACCTTC.

The rearrangement joins TRBV13 to TRBJ2-5, with TRBD2 identical over 9 bases. The end of the DNA aligns better with TRBJ2-7, so the J call may be wrong. Germline CDR1 reads PRHDT; CDR2 reads FYEKMQ (reference sequence). The CDR3 totals 15 residues. The CDR3 coding sequence is TGTGCCAGCAGCTTCACTCCCGGACTAGCGTACGAGCAGTACTTC. Residues: CASSFTPGLAYEQYF.

The V call is TRBV7-9, the J call TRBJ2-4, with D uncertain. The J call is in doubt because the DNA end fits TRBJ2-5 better. The CDR3 is 13 residues long. Per germline, CDR1 SEHNR and CDR2 FQNEAQ (reference sequence). The CDR3 coding sequence is TGTGCCAGCAGCGCCGACTCAGCGCGGACCCAGTACTTC. As protein: CASSADSARTQYF.

CDR3 sequence (DNA): TGTGCCAGCAACCCCTCCCAAGGAAACACCATATATTTT. Amino acid sequence: CASNPSQGNTIYF. This chain uses TRBV2 with TRBJ1-3; D is uncertain. This CDR3 is built from 13 residues. Per the germline V gene, CDR1 is SNHLY and CDR2 is FYNNEI. The V and J ends lost 7 bases and 4 bases respectively, with 11 bases between them.

The rearrangement links TRBV29-1 to TRBJ1-1, with 10 bases identical to TRBD1. Trimming at V came to 4 bases and at J to 11 bases, leaving 7 bases not matched to a gene. This CDR3 contains 12 residues. Germline assignment: CDR1 SQVTM and CDR2 ANQGSEA. CDR3 sequence (DNA): TGCAGCGTTGCCGGACAGGGGGTGATCGCTTTCTTT. Protein sequence: CSVAGQGVIAFF.

The chain carries TRBV5-4 and TRBJ2-3; D may be TRBD1 (6 bases). The germline CDR1 and CDR2 sequences are SGHNT and YYREEE (reference sequence). The V end was cut by 5 bases, the J end by 2 bases, with 15 bases between. The CDR3 contains 15 residues. The CDR3: CASSPGVGVTDTQYF. DNA for the CDR3: TGTGCCAGCAGTCCAGGGGTGGGGGTCACAGATACGCAGTATTTT. The complete variable domain, with remaining parts taken from reference TRBV5-4 and TRBJ2-3, reads ETGVTQSPTHLIKTRGQQVTLRCSSQSGHNTVSWYQQALGQGPQFIFQYYREEENGRGNFPPRFSGLQFPNYSSELNVNALELDDSALYLCASSPGVGVTDTQYFGPGTRLTVL.

This clonotype was recorded at least ten times. The gene calls are TRBV29-1 and TRBJ2-7, with 9 bases matching TRBD1. In germline, CDR1 is SQVTM, CDR2 ANQGSEA. CDR3 length: 12 residues. V shed 5 bases, J shed 6 bases, and the junction held 5 bases outside the gene matches. The CDR3 coding sequence is TGCAGCGTTTCCGGACAGGGGTCCGAGCAGTACTTC. Protein product: CSVSGQGSEQYF.

V gene TRBV28 combines with J gene TRBJ2-1; possibly TRBD2 for D (5 bases). The DNA end is more similar to TRBJ2-7, so the J call may be wrong. CDR1 is MDHEN, CDR2 SYDVKM, per germline. The length of the CDR3 is 13 residues. The CDR3 region has the DNA TGTGCCAGCAGCAACGGACTCTACAATGAGCAGTACTTC. Its translation: CASSNGLYNEQYF.

There are a few counts of this clonotype. This chain connects TRBV27 to TRBJ1-2; 8 bases match TRBD1. This CDR3 contains 13 residues. The germline V gene encodes CDR1 MNHEY and CDR2 SMNVEV (reference sequence). V shed 8 bases and J 4 bases; nucleotides not matched to a gene: 6. CDR3 coding DNA: TGTGCCAGCGGGGGACAGGACCGCTATGGCTACACCTTC. Protein product: CASGGQDRYGYTF.

The genes are TRBV27 and TRBJ2-7, with 7 bases aligning to TRBD1. Germline assignment: CDR1 MNHEY and CDR2 SMNVEV (reference sequence). The CDR3 covers 13 residues. V shed 0 bases, J shed 6 bases, and the junction held 2 bases outside the gene matches. For the CDR3, the DNA is TGTGCCAGCAGTTTATCGACAGGGATCGAGCAGTACTTC. Protein sequence: CASSLSTGIEQYF.

About this clonotype: Germline is not matched at one junction end, which may reflect a read error. The rearrangement joins TRBV28 to TRBJ2-2; 8 bases line up with TRBD2. The CDR3 contains 15 residues. Germline CDR1 reads MDHEN; CDR2 reads SYDVKM. CDR3 in DNA: TGTGCCAACAGTAGACTAGCGAAGAACACCGGGGAGCTGTTTTTT. Its translation: CANSRLAKNTGELFF.

The V call is TRBV20-1, the J call TRBJ1-5; D remains ambiguous. The CDR3 has 13 amino acids. Germline lookup yields CDR1 DFQATT and CDR2 SNEGSKA (reference sequence). V lost 3 bases and J 3 bases, leaving 9 bases between the germline ends. CDR3 residues: CSASVSVNQPQHF. CDR3 DNA: TGCAGTGCTAGTGTGTCGGTCAATCAGCCCCAGCATTTT.

The genes are TRBV29-1 and TRBJ1-1; TRBD1 matches 7 bases. Trimming cost V 7 bases and J 3 bases; bases outside gene matches: 8. There are 13 residues in the CDR3. Germline CDR1 SQVTM, CDR2 ANQGSEA. CDR3: CSASDRVYTEAFF. CDR3 DNA: TGCAGCGCCTCCGACAGGGTTTACACTGAAGCTTTCTTT.

The chain links TRBV12-3 or TRBV12-4 to TRBJ1-2; D may be TRBD1 (5 bases). The V end was cut by 0 bases, the J end by 8 bases, with 13 bases between. The CDR3 extends over 14 amino acids. The CDR3 DNA follows: TGTGCCAGCAGTTTAGCGCTGGGGAGGGGCGGCTACACCTTC. Translation gives CASSLALGRGGYTF.

In this sample, this clonotype turned up many times. This rearrangement joins TRBV7-2 to TRBJ2-3; D remains ambiguous. Germline V gene data show CDR1 as SGHTA and CDR2 as FQGNSA. The CDR3 has 15 amino acids. The V gene lost 1 base and the J gene lost 0 bases, with 8 bases spanning the gap. Written as DNA, the CDR3 is TGTGCCAGCAGCTTAGGCCTACCAAGCACAGATACGCAGTATTTT. This codes for CASSLGLPSTDTQYF.